This TCR beta chain originates from a study of human T cells and chemical hapten exposure. General study findings and limits: TCRs at a frequency above 1 in 1000 stayed unchanged with DPC sensitization.

Unique molecular identifiers were attached to individual cDNA molecules within the library. Original data processing: Samples contained a median of around 89,000 TCRs, with a range of about 23,224 to 700,000. In TCRdb, the 5' RACE reads were re-called with MiXCR into one record per CDR3 protein. The V and J calls reflect TCRdb's pipeline rather than the authors' work. The sample holds under 150,000 distinct CDR3 sequences, 19% seen once. V was shortened by 5 bases and J by 9 bases, with 14 bases between the two germline ends. Germline V gives CDR1 SEHNR, CDR2 FQNEAQ (reference sequence). This CDR3 contains 13 residues. Total RNA extraction was carried out from unfractionated whole blood. For this clonotype: Its antigen is currently unknown.

The receptor's source is a human donor in good health. The rearrangement links TRBV7-9 to TRBJ1-5; D is undetermined. Here the CDR3 reads CASSPNAWGPQHF. The CDR3 nucleotides are TGTGCCAGCAGCCCGAACGCCTGGGGGCCCCAGCATTTT.